These 20 T cell receptor beta chains were all obtained from the same sample, sequenced in a study of cytomegalovirus exposure and HLA in healthy donors. Primers for the PCR totalled 60 Vbeta and 13 Jbeta. Clones were read by immunoSEQ multiplex PCR, and TCRdb kept only the in-frame ones, dropping some. The profile shows over 150,000 clones, about 86% of them singletons. What was sequenced was PBMCs. These receptors came from a woman in her twenties or thirties in good health and CMV-seronegative.

This chain links TRBV9 with TRBJ2-1, with D possibly being TRBD2 (6 bases). V dropped 0 bases and J dropped 7 bases, with 11 bases sitting between them. The length of the CDR3 is 14 residues. The V gene's germline CDR1 is SGDLS and CDR2 YYNGEE. Here the CDR3 reads CASSVAGADNEQFF. The CDR3 nucleotides read TGTGCCAGCAGCGTAGCGGGAGCGGATAATGAGCAGTTCTTC.

Here the CDR3 reads CASSQDGVLQGLRETQYF. In DNA, the CDR3 is TGCGCCAGCAGCCAAGATGGGGTTTTGCAGGGTTTACGAGAGACCCAGTACTTC. The gene calls are TRBV4-1 and TRBJ2-5; D may be TRBD1 (5 bases). The CDR3 loop spans 18 amino acids. V gave up 0 bases and J gave up 4 bases, with 21 bases separating them. Per the germline V gene, CDR1 is MGHRA and CDR2 is YSYEKL.

V gene TRBV4-3 combines with J gene TRBJ1-2, with D tentatively TRBD1 (6 bases). CDR3 length: 13 amino acids. Between the trimmed V and J ends, which lost 3 bases and 4 bases, there was a span of 9 bases. Germline CDR1 reads LGHNA; CDR2 reads YSLEER. This CDR3 reads CASSHGQSYGYTF. The CDR3 DNA follows: TGCGCCAGCAGCCATGGACAGAGCTATGGCTACACCTTC.

The V gene is TRBV7-9, the J gene TRBJ2-4; D perhaps matches TRBD1 (6 bases). CDR1 and CDR2 (germline): SEHNR, FQNEAQ (reference sequence). V was shortened by 5 bases and J by 8 bases, with 16 bases between the two germline ends. This CDR3 contains 14 residues. CDR3 amino acids: CASSATGILHIQYF. The CDR3 DNA reads as TGTGCCAGCAGCGCAACAGGGATTTTGCACATTCAGTACTTC.

Only a few counts were recorded for this clone. The chain recombines TRBV13 with TRBJ2-1, with D hard to call. From germline, CDR1 is PRHDT and CDR2 FYEKMQ (reference sequence). The V and J ends lost 2 bases and 6 bases respectively, with 5 bases between them. CDR3 length: 12 residues. The DNA of the CDR3 is TGTGCCAGCAGCTTACGGAGCAATGAGCAGTTCTTC. Translating it yields CASSLRSNEQFF.

The rearrangement joins TRBV28 to TRBJ1-2; possible D gene TRBD1, 5 bases. There are 15 residues in the CDR3. Deletions cut 7 bases from V and 5 bases from J, with 20 bases between. In germline, CDR1 is MDHEN, CDR2 SYDVKM. The chain's CDR3 is CASNESGDGRYGYTF. The CDR3 DNA follows: TGTGCCAGCAATGAATCGGGGGACGGACGTTATGGCTACACCTTC.

The chain uses TRBV5-6 and TRBJ2-5; 12 nucleotides match TRBD2. The CDR3 contains 17 residues. V dropped 4 bases and J dropped 1; count of bases not matched to a gene: 8. Germline-derived CDR1 and CDR2 are SGHDT and YYEEEE. Here the CDR3 DNA reads TGTGCCAGCAGCGACTCAGGACTAGCGGGGACCCAAGAGACCCAGTACTTC. Translating it yields CASSDSGLAGTQETQYF. The full variable domain, its missing parts supplied by reference TRBV5-6 and TRBJ2-5, is DAGVTQSPTHLIKTRGQQVTLRCSPKSGHDTVSWYQQALGQGPQFIFQYYEEEERQRGNFPDRFSGHQFPNYSSELNVNALLLGDSALYLCASSDSGLAGTQETQYFGPGTRLLVL.

The chain has TRBV11-2 and TRBJ2-7; TRBD2 matches 7 bases. Germline CDR1 is SGHAT and CDR2 is FQNNGV. V was pared by 1 base and J by 0 bases, with 3 bases of the junction left unmatched. This CDR3 is built from 15 residues. The DNA of the CDR3 is TGTGCCAGCAGCTTAGGGGAGGGTTTCTCCTACGAGCAGTACTTC. Amino acid sequence: CASSLGEGFSYEQYF.

This clone was detected only a few times. The V and J genes are TRBV5-1 and TRBJ1-1, with a possible D match to TRBD1 (5 bases). Germline CDR1 is SGHRS and CDR2 is YFSETQ. Trimming took off 0 bases at V and 0 bases at J, with 12 bases between the two ends. This CDR3 is 16 amino acids long. The CDR3 spells CASSLGAGRMNTEAFF. In nucleotides, the CDR3 is TGCGCCAGCAGCTTGGGGGCAGGGAGGATGAACACTGAAGCTTTCTTT.

The J gene is TRBJ2-3, the V gene TRBV7-2, with 8 nucleotides matching TRBD2. The CDR3 runs 14 residues. Germline CDR1 is SGHTA and CDR2 is FQGNSA. V lost 5 bases and J lost 7; bases outside the gene matches: 8. The CDR3 DNA reads as TGTGCCAGCAGCCTGACTAGCGCCGTTAATACGCAGTATTTT. It codes for CASSLTSAVNTQYF.

This clone was seen a handful of times. V gene TRBV11-3 combines with J gene TRBJ2-1; TRBD2 matches at 11 bases. Germline V gene sequence: CDR1 SGHNT, CDR2 YENEEA. The J segment lost 8 bases and the V segment lost 0 bases, leaving 6 bases of the junction unmatched. CDR3 length equals 16 residues. CDR3 sequence reads: CASSLEGSGRGHEQFF. DNA for the CDR3: TGTGCCAGCAGCTTAGAGGGTAGCGGGAGGGGCCATGAGCAGTTCTTC.

The chain carries TRBV6-6 and TRBJ1-2, with 10 bases matching TRBD1. Per germline, CDR1 MNHNY and CDR2 SVGAGI (reference sequence). The junction had 9 bases not matched to a gene; V was cut back by 6 bases and J by 2 bases. The CDR3 contains 16 residues. The CDR3 DNA follows: TGTGCCAGCAGCCTGGGACAGGGGCTGACCAACTATGGCTACACCTTC. Protein: CASSLGQGLTNYGYTF.

This sequence joins TRBV10-3 and TRBJ1-5; a possible D gene is TRBD1 (5 bases). The CDR3 covers 14 residues. Deletions cut 2 bases from V and 7 bases from J, with 12 bases between. In germline, CDR1 is ENHRY, CDR2 SYGVKD. The CDR3 loop reads CAISEGQGGQPQHF. The CDR3 DNA reads TGTGCCATCAGTGAGGGCCAGGGCGGCCAGCCCCAGCATTTT.

The count of this clone is one. This chain connects TRBV29-1 to TRBJ1-4, with D unclear. V dropped 5 bases and J dropped 5 bases, with 15 bases sitting between them. This CDR3 has 14 residues. Germline V lookup: CDR1 SQVTM, CDR2 ANQGSEA. CDR3 in amino acids: CSVTDWASNEKLFF. CDR3 DNA: TGCAGCGTTACGGACTGGGCTAGCAATGAAAAACTGTTTTTT. The entire variable domain, with the rest obtained from reference TRBV29-1 and TRBJ1-4, is as follows: SAVISQKPSRDICQRGTSLTIQCQVDSQVTMMFWYRQQPGQSLTLIATANQGSEATYESGFVIDKFPISRPNLTFSTLTVSNMSPEDSSIYLCSVTDWASNEKLFFGSGTQLSVL.

J is TRBJ1-1 and V is TRBV28; tentative D call: TRBD1 (5 bases). V was trimmed by 8 bases and J by 1 base, leaving 14 bases between them. This CDR3 region has 14 residues. CDR1 is MDHEN, CDR2 SYDVKM, per germline. The CDR3 region has the DNA TGTGCCAGCCGGAGAACCCAGGGGAACACTGAAGCTTTCTTT. This encodes CASRRTQGNTEAFF. The full variable domain, with the rest looked up from reference TRBV28 and TRBJ1-1, is DVKVTQSSRYLVKRTGEKVFLECVQDMDHENMFWYRQDPGLGLRLIYFSYDVKMKEKGDIPEGYSVSREKKERFSLILESASTNQTSMYLCASRRTQGNTEAFFGQGTRLTVV.

The chain links TRBV21-1 to TRBJ1-5. TRBV21-1 represents a pseudogene. This CDR3 contains 16 residues. CDR3 bases: TGTGCCAGCAGCCACTCGGGACCCGGAGGGTGTCAGCCCCAGCATTTT. Protein product: CASSHSGPGGCQPQHF.

This sequence joins TRBV28 and TRBJ1-3, with D possibly being TRBD1 (5 bases). Trimming took 6 bases from V and 5 from J, leaving 14 bases between them. The CDR3 length is 14 residues. Germline CDR1 is MDHEN and CDR2 is SYDVKM. CDR3 residues: CASRGGTARNTIYF. CDR3 DNA: TGTGCCAGCAGGGGGGGAACGGCAAGAAACACCATATATTTT. The entire variable domain, with the rest obtained from reference TRBV28 and TRBJ1-3, is as follows: DVKVTQSSRYLVKRTGEKVFLECVQDMDHENMFWYRQDPGLGLRLIYFSYDVKMKEKGDIPEGYSVSREKKERFSLILESASTNQTSMYLCASRGGTARNTIYFGEGSWLTVV.

V is TRBV6-1 and J is TRBJ1-3, with D hard to call. Deletions cut 3 bases from V and 0 bases from J, with 9 bases between. CDR1 and CDR2 (germline): MNHNS, SASEGT. This CDR3 has 15 residues. The CDR3 region is CASSERRSSGNTIYF. The CDR3 nucleotides read TGTGCCAGCAGTGAGAGACGGAGCTCTGGAAACACCATATATTTT.

This clone was observed once. This sequence joins TRBV9 and TRBJ2-5, with 12 positions matching TRBD2. The CDR3 is 17 amino acids. J lost 5 bases, V lost 0 bases, and 8 bases had no gene match. Germline V gives CDR1 SGDLS, CDR2 YYNGEE. This CDR3 reads CASSVGGRLAGVETQYF. For the CDR3, the DNA is TGTGCCAGCAGCGTAGGGGGGAGACTAGCGGGAGTCGAGACCCAGTACTTC. Full variable domain (outside the CDR3, taken from reference TRBV9 and TRBJ2-5): DSGVTQTPKHLITATGQRVTLRCSPRSGDLSVYWYQQSLDQGLQFLIQYYNGEERAKGNILERFSAQQFPDLHSELNLSSLELGDSALYFCASSVGGRLAGVETQYFGPGTRLLVL.

The chain carries TRBV9 and TRBJ2-7; D ambiguous. The CDR3 totals 16 residues. Germline values: CDR1 SGDLS, CDR2 YYNGEE. Trimming took off 0 bases at V and 5 bases at J, with 18 bases between the two ends. CDR3 nucleotide sequence: TGTGCCAGCAGCGTAGGCCTCGCAGGTAATAACAACGAGCAGTACTTC. Translating it yields CASSVGLAGNNNEQYF.